Following are 27 T cell receptor beta chains from one sample sequenced in a study of blood T cells in healthy people across ages (dated by TCRdb to the mid-2010s). Library prep was done by 5' RACE. Sequencing took place on an Illumina HiSeq 2500. A second roughly 7 to 11 cycle PCR used a sample-barcoded 5' primer and a J-beta primer mix. The public reads were reprocessed in TCRdb via fastp at Q25 and MiXCR, keeping in-frame beta chains. Rows matching on CDR3 protein sequence are summarized as one entry with the most common DNA and genes. The sample table lists around 1,500,000 distinct CDR3 sequences, approximately 42% of them with a count of one. The ten largest clones take up 7.9% of the sample. What was sequenced was blood. The receptors here all came from a young woman in good health.

This clonotype showed up just a few times. The chain links TRBV6-2 or TRBV6-3 to TRBJ2-3, with D tentatively TRBD1 (5 bases). Germline CDR1 MNHEY, CDR2 SVGEGT. Trimming shortened V by 8 bases and J by 2 bases, and 17 bases separated the two germline ends. The CDR3 totals 15 residues. CDR3 coding DNA: TGTGCCAGCTCTTCCGGAACTGGACACACAGATACGCAGTATTTT. Amino acid sequence: CASSSGTGHTDTQYF.

The chain couples TRBV6-6 to TRBJ2-3, with TRBD1 identical over 8 bases. Germline loops: CDR1 MNHNY, CDR2 SVGAGI (reference sequence). The length of the CDR3 is 13 residues. J lost 5 bases, V lost 6 bases, and 4 bases had no gene match. CDR3 DNA sequence: TGTGCCAGCAGCAAACAGGGGGGAGATACGCAGTATTTT. Its translation is CASSKQGGDTQYF.

This clonotype turned up a few times. The chain couples TRBV6-5 to TRBJ1-5, with D maybe TRBD1 (5 bases). The V and J ends lost 5 bases and 6 bases respectively, with 8 bases between them. This CDR3 contains 12 residues. Germline V gives CDR1 MNHEY, CDR2 SVGAGI. CDR3 protein: CASSGGSQPQHF. Written as DNA, the CDR3 is TGTGCCAGCAGTGGGGGTAGTCAGCCCCAGCATTTT.

The sample holds a few counts of this clonotype. The chain is built from TRBV3-1 and TRBJ2-7, with a weak D call TRBD2 (5 bases). Germline V gives CDR1 LGHDT, CDR2 YNNKEL (reference sequence). The CDR3 runs to 14 residues. Trimming left V 4 bases short and J 4 bases short, with 14 bases between. CDR3: CASSPPTMVYEQYF. In DNA, the CDR3 is TGTGCCAGCAGCCCCCCGACTATGGTATACGAGCAGTACTTC.

This clonotype has only a few counts. The chain employs TRBV2 and TRBJ2-5; no reliable D call. Germline-derived CDR1 and CDR2 are SNHLY and FYNNEI. The V end was cut by 7 bases, the J end by 7 bases, with 10 bases between. The CDR3 spans 11 residues. CDR3 nucleotide sequence: TGTGCCAGCACTGAGCAGAGGACCCAGTACTTC. Protein product: CASTEQRTQYF.

This clonotype has just a few counts. The V call is TRBV18, the J call TRBJ2-7; 13 positions agree with TRBD2. V was pared by 1 base and J by 7 bases, with 4 bases of the junction left unmatched. Germline CDR1 KGHSH, CDR2 LQKENI. This CDR3 region has 15 residues. Written as DNA, the CDR3 is TGTGCCAGCTCACCACGGACTAGCGGGAGAGGGGAGCAGTACTTC. Translating it yields CASSPRTSGRGEQYF.

The table lists this clonotype with a few counts. The V gene is TRBV27, the J gene TRBJ2-7; possibly TRBD2 for D (5 bases). The CDR3 is made up of 13 amino acids. CDR1 is MNHEY and CDR2 is SMNVEV in the germline V gene (reference sequence). V lost 4 bases and J 5 bases, leaving 12 bases between the germline ends. CDR3 residues: CASSWTGRDEQYF. The CDR3 nucleotides read TGTGCCAGCAGTTGGACTGGGCGGGACGAGCAGTACTTC.

The chain recombines TRBV5-1 with TRBJ2-2; no clear D gene. Germline CDR1 and CDR2: SGHRS and YFSETQ. Trimming cost V 6 bases and J 3 bases, with 12 bases left between them. This CDR3 is 14 amino acids long. The CDR3, as DNA: TGCGCCAGCACAGAGCCTCCGGACACCGGGGAGCTGTTTTTT. Its translation is CASTEPPDTGELFF.

This chain joins TRBV6-1 and TRBJ1-1; D may be TRBD1 (6 bases). With 4 bases removed from V and 5 bases from J, the gap between germline ends came to 11 bases. The CDR3 sequence is 13 residues long. Per the germline V gene, CDR1 is MNHNS and CDR2 is SASEGT. CDR3: CASSGLQGTEAFF. CDR3 DNA sequence: TGTGCCAGCAGTGGATTACAGGGAACTGAAGCTTTCTTT.

The chain combines TRBV20-1 with TRBJ2-7, with a possible D match to TRBD2 (5 bases). Deletions cut 5 bases from V and 5 bases from J, with 22 bases between. In germline, CDR1 is DFQATT, CDR2 SNEGSKA (reference sequence). The CDR3 loop spans 15 amino acids. The CDR3 DNA reads TGCAGTGCTCTCCTTGGACTTACAGTCATGGACGAGCAGTACTTC. The encoded protein is CSALLGLTVMDEQYF.

In this sample, this clonotype turned up once. CDR3 loop: CASSVGERGSDTQYF. For the CDR3, the DNA is TGTGCCAGCAGCGTAGGAGAGCGGGGCTCAGATACGCAGTATTTT. This rearrangement joins TRBV9 to TRBJ2-3; 7 nucleotides agree with TRBD2. The germline V gene encodes CDR1 SGDLS and CDR2 YYNGEE. CDR3 length: 15 amino acids. The V segment lost 0 bases and the J segment 4 bases; nucleotides outside the gene matches: 5.

Note on this clonotype: A much larger clone differs from this one at a single base, so this may be a read error. The chain recombines TRBV6-1 with TRBJ2-5; 13 bases are shared with TRBD2. This CDR3 is built from 15 residues. CDR1 is MNHNS, CDR2 SASEGT, per germline. CDR3 in amino acids: CASSALAGGPETRYF. For the CDR3, the DNA is TGTGCCAGCAGTGCACTAGCGGGGGGGCCGGAGACCCGGTACTTC.

The rearrangement joins TRBV5-4 to TRBJ2-5, with D perhaps TRBD1 (5 bases). Germline V CDR1 and CDR2: SGHNT, YYREEE (reference sequence). The V and J ends lost 0 bases and 2 bases respectively, with 14 bases between them. The CDR3 contains 16 residues. CDR3 nucleotide sequence: TGTGCCAGCAGCTTGGTAGCAGGGCGGCAACAAGAGACCCAGTACTTC. This sequence encodes CASSLVAGRQQETQYF.

Comment on this clonotype: Relative to the germline gene, one junction end is altered; a read error may explain this. The chain joins TRBV27 to TRBJ1-1, with 7 positions matching TRBD1. The CDR3 consists of 16 residues. Germline V CDR1 and CDR2: MNHEY, SMNVEV (reference sequence). This CDR3 is CASSLSGQLGNTEAFF. The CDR3 coding sequence is TGTGCCAGCAGTTTATCGGGACAGCTTGGTAACACCGAAGCTTTCTTT.

This clonotype came up a few times. The chain recombines TRBV10-3 with TRBJ2-1; no firm D call. The CDR3 covers 12 residues. V lost 0 bases and J lost 12, with 9 bases in between. Looked up from germline, CDR1 is ENHRY and CDR2 is SYGVKD. The CDR3 reads CAISESIEVQFF. The CDR3 DNA reads as TGTGCCATCAGTGAGTCGATAGAGGTGCAGTTCTTC.

V is TRBV9 and J is TRBJ2-5; a possible D gene is TRBD2 (5 bases). The V end lost 6 bases, the J end lost 11 bases, and 23 bases lay between the germline ends. The CDR3 is 14 amino acids. The germline CDR1 and CDR2 sequences are SGDLS and YYNGEE. This CDR3 reads CASTSGRHSNEQYF. The CDR3 nucleotides read TGTGCCAGCACGAGCGGACGGCATTCAAATGAGCAGTACTTC.

The chain is built from TRBV20-1 and TRBJ2-1, with D hard to call. Between the trimmed V and J ends, which lost 5 bases and 8 bases, there was a span of 10 bases. Germline assignment: CDR1 DFQATT and CDR2 SNEGSKA (reference sequence). The CDR3 contains 11 residues. The CDR3 reads CSAGRYHEQFF. In nucleotides, the CDR3 is TGCAGTGCTGGGCGGTACCATGAGCAGTTCTTC.

This chain links TRBV28 with TRBJ2-7, with 8 bases fitting TRBD2. The CDR3 is made up of 16 amino acids. Germline V lookup: CDR1 MDHEN, CDR2 SYDVKM. V trimming: 7 bases; J trimming: 4 bases; junction bases outside the gene matches: 15. The CDR3 protein is CASTKASAGGKYEQYF. The CDR3 DNA follows: TGTGCCAGCACCAAAGCGTCGGCGGGGGGTAAATACGAGCAGTACTTC.

Comment on this clonotype: The germline gene is not matched at one end of the junction; a read error may be the cause. V gene TRBV4-1 combines with J gene TRBJ1-4; 7 bases map to TRBD1. Germline CDR1 is MGHRA and CDR2 is YSYEKL. This CDR3 contains 15 residues. The CDR3 region is CACSQAQGINEKLFF. CDR3 coding DNA: TGCGCCTGCAGCCAAGCACAGGGGATTAATGAAAAACTGTTTTTT.

The chain is built from TRBV11-3 and TRBJ2-7, with D perhaps TRBD2 (5 bases). This CDR3 region has 13 residues. V lost 4 bases, J lost 5 bases, and 12 bases lay in between. Per the germline V gene, CDR1 is SGHNT and CDR2 is YENEEA. DNA of the CDR3: TGTGCCAGCAGCTCCGAGGGAACCGACGAGCAGTACTTC. This translates into CASSSEGTDEQYF.

In its sample, this clonotype was seen a few times. This chain uses TRBV6-1 with TRBJ1-5; a possible D gene is TRBD1 (6 bases). Trimming cost V 3 bases and J 2 bases, with 14 bases left between them. The germline CDR1 and CDR2 sequences are MNHNS and SASEGT. The CDR3 consists of 16 residues. CDR3 coding DNA: TGTGCCAGCAGTGACGAACAGGGTAGGGGCAATCAGCCCCAGCATTTT. Protein sequence: CASSDEQGRGNQPQHF.

In this sample, this clonotype turned up a few times. The chain joins TRBV10-3 to TRBJ2-1; no clear D. From germline, CDR1 is ENHRY and CDR2 SYGVKD. Trimming pared 3 bases from V and 6 bases from J, leaving 12 bases between. The CDR3 loop spans 14 amino acids. In DNA, the CDR3 is TGTGCCATCAGTGAACGCGGCCCTCCCAATGAGCAGTTCTTC. This translates into CAISERGPPNEQFF.

This clonotype came up a few times. The chain has TRBV7-6 and TRBJ2-5, with a weak D call TRBD2 (7 bases). CDR3 length: 15 amino acids. The V gene lost 2 bases and the J gene lost 4 bases, with 14 bases spanning the gap. Germline CDR1 SGHVS, CDR2 FNYEAQ. This CDR3 is CASSLLNGGLETQYF. The CDR3 DNA follows: TGTGCCAGCAGCTTACTTAACGGGGGGCTAGAGACCCAGTACTTC.

The CDR3 is CASSRRDRAHEQYF. Here the CDR3 DNA reads TGTGCCAGCAGCCGCCGGGACAGGGCCCACGAGCAGTACTTC. This chain links TRBV5-6 with TRBJ2-7, with 9 bases that match TRBD1. This CDR3 region has 14 residues. V was pared by 4 bases and J by 5 bases, with 7 bases of the junction left unmatched. Germline V gene lookup returns CDR1 SGHDT and CDR2 YYEEEE.

This rearrangement joins TRBV30 to TRBJ1-2; D gene unclear. Germline CDR1 is GTSNPN and CDR2 is SVGIG (reference sequence). The CDR3 has 12 amino acids. The V gene lost 5 bases and the J gene lost 8 bases, with 15 bases spanning the gap. CDR3 protein: CAWLIGAYGYTF. DNA for the CDR3: TGTGCCTGGTTGATCGGAGCCTACGGCTACACCTTC.

The chain links TRBV29-1 to TRBJ2-3; D may be TRBD1 (6 bases). Germline CDR1 is SQVTM and CDR2 is ANQGSEA. The CDR3 is made up of 14 amino acids. V lost 4 bases, J lost 1 base, and 12 bases lay in between. The CDR3 sequence is CSVVRTAGTDTQYF. DNA of the CDR3: TGCAGCGTTGTCAGGACAGCCGGCACAGATACGCAGTATTTT.

The gene calls are TRBV20-1 and TRBJ1-2; possible D gene TRBD1, 5 bases. The CDR3 loop spans 14 amino acids. The V gene's germline CDR1 is DFQATT and CDR2 SNEGSKA (reference sequence). The V end lost 6 bases, the J end lost 1 base, and 15 bases lay between the germline ends. This CDR3 is CSAGDLTDNYGYTF. The CDR3 nucleotides read TGCAGTGCCGGCGACCTGACAGATAACTATGGCTACACCTTC.